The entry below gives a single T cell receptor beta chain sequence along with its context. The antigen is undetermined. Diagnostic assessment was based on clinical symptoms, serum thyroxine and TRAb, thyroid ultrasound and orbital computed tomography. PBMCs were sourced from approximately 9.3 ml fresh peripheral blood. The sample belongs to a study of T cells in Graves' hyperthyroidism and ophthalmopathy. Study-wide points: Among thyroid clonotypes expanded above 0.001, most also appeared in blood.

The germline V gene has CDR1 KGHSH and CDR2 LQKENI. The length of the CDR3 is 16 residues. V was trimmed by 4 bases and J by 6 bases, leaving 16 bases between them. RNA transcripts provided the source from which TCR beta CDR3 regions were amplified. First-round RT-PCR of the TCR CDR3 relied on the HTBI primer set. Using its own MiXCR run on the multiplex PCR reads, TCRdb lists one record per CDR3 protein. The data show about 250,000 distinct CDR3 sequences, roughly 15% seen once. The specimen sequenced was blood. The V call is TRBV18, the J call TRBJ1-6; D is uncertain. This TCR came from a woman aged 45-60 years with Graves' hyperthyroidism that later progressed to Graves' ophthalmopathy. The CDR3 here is CASSQSGGYSNSPLHF. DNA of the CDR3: TGTGCCAGCTCACAATCGGGCGGGTATTCTAATTCACCCCTCCACTTT.